Listed below are T cell receptor beta chains from one sample, sequenced in a study of shared clonotypes between healthy human individuals. Clones were sequenced by immunoSEQ multiplex PCR, and TCRdb holds only the in-frame ones, with some missing. The data hold approximately 980,000 clones, with less than 85% observed a single time. The sequencing sample was made of memory CD4+ T cells sorted from blood. Receptors originate from a man younger than 30 in good health. The CDR3 runs from the conserved cysteine through the conserved F or W. Fields, in order: clone size, V gene, CDR3 protein. Size is omitted from some rows. Given values are once, few, many or a class for expanded clones.

>-|TRBV2
CASRGQGEGQPQHF
>-|TRBV27
CASSPREHNYGYTF
>-|TRBV7-9
CASSQGSLGETQYF
>-|TRBV28
CASIPQGLSGEQYF
>-|TRBV5-1
CASSLDGGSGANVLTF
>-|TRBV29-1
CSAEGGFDLEAFF
>-|TRBV10-3
CATGTGAGGTDTQYF
>-|TRBV28
CASSPTGTGNTEAFF
>-|TRBV4-3
CASSRSGGGSYNEQFF
>many|TRBV6-1
CASSEYGHSWPGANVLTF
>-|TRBV10-3
CAITRAGSTEAFF
>-|TRBV2
CASTGQAGGSGEQFF
>-|TRBV6-5
CASSTSGGGEETQYF
>once|TRBV28
CASQGSDSLNTEAFF
>once|TRBV5-4
CASSSGTSGIDTQYF
>-|TRBV5-1
CASSFSSGPSHYEQYF
>-|TRBV7-9
CASSNAAAGGTQYF
>-|TRBV6-1
CASSERGRGNEQFF
>-|TRBV5-1
CASSLRTSGTEQFF
>-|TRBV25-1
CASSDGGGNYGYTF
>-|TRBV5-6
CASISNLGKETQYF
>few|TRBV7-9
CASSTGTASGNTMYF